This T cell receptor (beta chain) was recorded in a study of T cell repertoires in cytomegalovirus infection. Study-wide findings and caveats: Ex vivo responses were dominated by HLA-C-restricted CMV-specific TCR beta clonotypes. People with CMV and the relevant HLA were identified by cumulative public TCR beta family frequency.

As to this clonotype: Antigen specificity is unknown.

TCRdb reanalysed the reads using MiXCR and keeps one entry per CDR3 protein. This sample carries 680,000 or so distinct CDR3 sequences, roughly 35% of them seen once, and the ten largest clones take about 2.8%. The sequenced sample consisted of PBMCs. The clonotype comes from a human donor in good health (CMV status not recorded). Some clones in this sample may be carry-over from other donors' samples.

CDR3 sequence: CASKDSNYGYTF. The CDR3 DNA reads TGTGCCAGCAAAGACAGCAACTATGGCTACACCTTC. The rearrangement joins TRBV28 to TRBJ1-2; a weak D match, TRBD1 (5 bases). V shed 7 bases and J shed 2 bases, with 8 bases lying between them. Germline V gives CDR1 MDHEN, CDR2 SYDVKM. There are 12 residues in the CDR3.